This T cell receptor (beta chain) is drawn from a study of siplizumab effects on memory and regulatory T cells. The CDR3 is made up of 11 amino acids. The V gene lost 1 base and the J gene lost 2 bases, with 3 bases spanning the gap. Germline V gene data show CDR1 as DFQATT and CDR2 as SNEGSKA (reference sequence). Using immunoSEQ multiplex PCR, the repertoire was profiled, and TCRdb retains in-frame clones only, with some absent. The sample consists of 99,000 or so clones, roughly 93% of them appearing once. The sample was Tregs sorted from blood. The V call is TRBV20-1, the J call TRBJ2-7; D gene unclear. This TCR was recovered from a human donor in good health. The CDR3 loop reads CSARGPYEQYF. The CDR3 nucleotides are TGCAGTGCTAGAGGGCCCTACGAGCAGTACTTC.